This TCR beta chain emerged from a study of shared clonotypes between healthy human individuals (dated by TCRdb to 2020 to 2022). In the study overall: The cohort included a few men and two women between 18 and 49 years of age. Blood TCR repertoires of five healthy adults were deeply sequenced to estimate repertoire size and the extent of clonotype sharing between individuals. Per donor, leukapheresis produced somewhere between about 0.94 and 10 billion PBMCs. Per donor, three plates each were used for CD4 naive and CD4 memory, two for CD8 naive, and one for CD8 memory. To increase sequencing depth and limit assay-specific biases, different laboratories used diverse techniques to prepare libraries and sequence TCR repertoires. Here is what the overall study found, with its caveats: Sampling was restricted to blood, and TCR repertoires in tissue are likely to differ from TCR repertoires in blood. The genetic and exposure-history diversity represented was limited by the small number of donors. Naive subsets generally had larger estimated clonotype richness than memory subsets. Sharing across several donors was observed for about 5% of naive CD4, 3.5% of naive CD8, roughly 2.3% of memory CD4, and around 0.44% of memory CD8 clonotypes. Incomplete sequencing was indicated by rarefaction of sorted-subset datasets, despite the large sequencing depth. Higher generation probabilities were observed for clonotypes shared by all four sorted-subset donors than for non-shared clonotypes. Based on pairwise subsampling, the degree of clonotype sharing among donors was expected to be affected by sequencing depth.

CDR1 and CDR2 are read off the germline V gene as SQVTM and ANQGSEA. Reading from cysteine to phenylalanine, the CDR3 counts 17 amino acids. Only the CDR3 DNA stays, 51 bases, in frame from base 1. V has 0 bases trimmed and J has 4 bases trimmed; junction bases matching no gene number 14. Comment on this clone: Its antigen is unknown. Per-nucleotide qualities are absent, and no much larger clonotype sits a single base away.

For the CD8 naive samples, CD45RO-negative cells were positively selected for CCR7, yielding a CD45RA+CCR7+ population from which TemRA cells were excluded. The donors were healthy, HIV-negative adults who had no recently reported acute infections or vaccinations. Every donor was a Caucasian adult living in Nashville, Tennessee, USA. After blood collection by leukapheresis, PBMCs were isolated using Ficoll-Histopaque density gradient centrifugation and then cryopreserved in the vapor phase of liquid nitrogen. Purity and quantity of every magnetically sorted T cell population were checked by analytical flow cytometry. From each sorted fraction, genomic DNA was isolated and quantified by UV absorbance on a Nanodrop 2000c. Using the deep immunoSEQ assay, TCR CDR3 regions were amplified from genomic DNA by multiplex PCR. Extracted genomic DNA from each cell subset was spread evenly across all wells of several immunoSEQ 96-well plates, with each plate serving as a replicate. For sorted subsets, around 0.2 ug of genomic DNA, equivalent to 30,000 or so T cell genomes, went into each replicate PCR. Purified libraries were measured with a Qubit 3.0 fluorometer, size-checked on a Bioanalyzer 2100, and measured again with the KAPA Library Quantification kit. A separate single-read 150-cycle Illumina NextSeq 550 flow cell was used to sequence each immunoSEQ 96-well plate. Per the authors' processing: Because the immunoSEQ output included only junctional sequences and no quality scores, the filtering could not be the same as the filtering used for full-length reads. Sequences were annotated with PyIR, a Python wrapper for IgBLAST v1.9, using IMGT germline references to assign V/J genes and CDR3. Reads were removed for weak V/J assignments (E-value above 1e-6), missing CDR3, stop codons, out-of-frame junctions, or ambiguous translated residues. V3J clonotypes were defined as sequences sharing the same inferred V gene, J gene, and CDR3 amino acid sequence. Percentage overlap between repertoires was calculated by dividing the number of shared unique clonotypes by the size of the smaller repertoire. Three approaches were used to assess repertoire richness: RTK rarefaction, the Chao1 estimator, and Recon v2.1 estimates of unobserved clonotypes. For all TCRbeta clonotypes obtained by the gDNA method from a few donors, generation probabilities were computed with OLGA. The table comes from immuneACCESS by way of TCRdb, which keeps in-frame sequences with V and J called. Part of the clones is missing from these tables; in studies checked, under half for an unresolved V gene and the rest for unknown reasons. The V and J calls and clone size come from that table; D and trimming were worked out from the DNA. The sample records hundreds of thousands of clones, 96% of which are singletons. The ten largest clones add up to less than 0.3% of the sample.

This TCR derives from a man in his thirties or forties in good health. Sequencing used naive CD8+ T cells sorted from blood. The sample's cell subset or site label, in plain terms: CD45RA+CCR7+. The sequence joins TRBV29-1 to TRBJ1-2; 7 nucleotides in the junction match TRBD1. The DNA sequence is TGCAGCGTTGAAGATAGCGGGACAGTATCAATGTTCTATGGCTACACCTTC. Its translation is CSVEDSGTVSMFYGYTF.